The clone carrying this TCR beta chain occurred a few times. Its target is not known. The data were obtained in a study of naive and memory T cell subsets. Both TRBC1 and TRBC2 were covered by a beta constant-region primer of two equimolar oligonucleotides. TCRdb recomputed calls from the UMI-ligation and nested PCR reads with MiXCR, one row per CDR3 protein. The sample has approximately 140,000 distinct CDR3 sequences; over 15% are singletons. V was cut by 2 bases and J by 4 bases, with 11 bases left in between. From germline, CDR1 is MDHEN and CDR2 SYDVKM. The CDR3 is 15 amino acids. The study, taken as a whole, reports: The power law exponent of TCR abundance differed between naive and memory cells. Possibly reflecting memory cells re-expressing CD45RA, a few larger clonotypes occurred in naive repertoires, especially CD8.

V is TRBV28 and J is TRBJ2-2; maybe TRBD2 (6 bases). The sequence was collected from a human donor in good health. Source material: naive CD4+ T cells from blood. In nucleotides, the CDR3 is TGTGCCAGCAGTTTACGGCGGGGATCCACCGGGGAGCTGTTTTTT. This codes for CASSLRRGSTGELFF.